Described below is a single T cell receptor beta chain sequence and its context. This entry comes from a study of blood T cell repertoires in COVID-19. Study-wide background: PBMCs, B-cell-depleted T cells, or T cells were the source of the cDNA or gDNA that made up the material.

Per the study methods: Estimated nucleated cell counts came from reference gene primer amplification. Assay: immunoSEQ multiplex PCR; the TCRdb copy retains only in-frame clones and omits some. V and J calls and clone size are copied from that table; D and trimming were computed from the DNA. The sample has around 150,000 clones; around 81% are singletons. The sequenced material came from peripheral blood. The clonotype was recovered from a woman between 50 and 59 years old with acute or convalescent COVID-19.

CDR3 DNA: TGTGCCAGCAGCTTCGCCGGGGGGGATGCGTCCTACGAGCAGTACTTC. Its translation: CASSFAGGDASYEQYF. V gene TRBV11-2 combines with J gene TRBJ2-7, with 8 bases aligning to TRBD2. Per germline, CDR1 SGHAT and CDR2 FQNNGV. The CDR3 is 16 residues long. After removal of 3 bases from V and 1 base from J, the junction contained 8 bases not matched to a gene.